Listed below are T cell receptor beta chains from one sample, sequenced in a study of shared clonotypes between healthy human individuals. Assay: immunoSEQ multiplex PCR; the TCRdb copy retains only in-frame clones and omits some. The sample contains around 2.3 million clones, around 95% of which appear only once. Sequencing input: naive CD4+ T cells sorted from blood. Receptor source: a man between 18 and 35 years old in good health. Both conserved end residues are part of each CDR3.

J: TRBJ2-2; V: TRBV5-1; CDR3: CASSLRVAGELFF
J: TRBJ2-3; V: TRBV7-2; CDR3: CASSLATFADTQYF
J: TRBJ1-2; V: TRBV6-5; CDR3: CASRNQGWSTF
J: TRBJ2-7; V: TRBV2; CDR3: CASRGQGPLEQYF
J: TRBJ2-7; V: TRBV18; CDR3: CASSPTAKVAPYEQYF
J: TRBJ2-1; V: TRBV7-2; CDR3: CASSLANAVNEQFF
J: TRBJ2-7; V: TRBV25-1; CDR3: CATTQGTKEQYF
J: TRBJ2-3; V: TRBV5-8; CDR3: CASSLATSGRATDTQYF
J: TRBJ2-1; V: TRBV27; CDR3: CASSARDYYNEQFF
J: TRBJ1-3; V: TRBV30; CDR3: CAWSVVVGNTIYF
J: TRBJ1-6; V: TRBV11-2; CDR3: CASSSDVGGGYNSPLHF
J: TRBJ2-7; V: TRBV10-1; CDR3: CASSMDSGKDEQYF
J: TRBJ2-4; V: TRBV18; CDR3: CASSQGQGVYIQYF
J: TRBJ2-4; V: TRBV6-1; CDR3: CASSDQKNIQYF
J: TRBJ1-1; V: TRBV6-6; CDR3: CASSYGRGMNTEAFF
J: TRBJ1-2; V: TRBV6-1; CDR3: CASSDKGQGDYGYTF
J: TRBJ2-7; V: TRBV5-1; CDR3: CASSFGTGSSYEQYF
J: TRBJ1-6; V: TRBV4-2; CDR3: CASSPQTDEYNSPLHF
J: TRBJ2-1; V: TRBV25-1; CDR3: CARLLRAGRSYNEQFF
J: TRBJ1-3; V: TRBV9; CDR3: CASSVVGGTGNTIYF
J: TRBJ2-1; V: TRBV7-8; CDR3: CASSLVWGGDEQFF
J: TRBJ1-6; V: TRBV4-1; CDR3: CASSSPGQGSSPLHF